One sample yielded the 15 T cell receptor beta chains listed below, sequenced in a study of regulatory T cells in long-lasting Graves disease. Time point noted: persistent/refractory GD, antithyroid drugs over 5 years with positive TRAb. PBMCs were the source of the RNA used for TCR sequencing. Through Arm-PCR of CDR3 regions and iRepertoire HTBI primers, TCR beta libraries were built. MiXCR, run by TCRdb on the multiplex PCR reads, gives a single entry per CDR3 protein. Seen here are fewer than 600,000 distinct CDR3 sequences, roughly 23% observed once, and the top ten hold 10% to 15%. The sequencing here drew on peripheral blood mononuclear cells (PBMCs), taken when the disease was refractory, from a patient treated with antithyroid drugs. The receptors were gathered from a female donor with Graves disease.

This clonotype has ten or more counts. This chain links TRBV28 with TRBJ1-1; D may be TRBD1 (6 bases). This CDR3 comprises 13 residues. V lost 2 bases and J lost 6, with 10 bases in between. CDR1 MDHEN and CDR2 SYDVKM come from the germline V gene. The CDR3 region has the DNA TGTGCCAGCAGTTTAGGGGGCCCGGCTGAAGCTTTCTTT. It specifies CASSLGGPAEAFF.

This clonotype was found many times. This chain joins TRBV7-2 and TRBJ1-5; 7 bases are a match to TRBD1. CDR1 is SGHTA, CDR2 FQGNSA, per germline. The CDR3 runs 16 residues. With V trimmed by 5 bases and J by 0 bases, 7 bases remained unmatched. This chain's CDR3 is CASSPPGQNSNQPQHF. The DNA for the CDR3 is TGTGCCAGCAGCCCCCCGGGACAGAATAGCAATCAGCCCCAGCATTTT.

The CDR3 protein is CSARDLRRTDTQYF. The CDR3 DNA sequence: TGCAGTGCTAGAGATTTGCGGCGCACAGATACGCAGTATTTT. The chain has TRBV20-1 and TRBJ2-3; D remains ambiguous. The V gene's germline CDR1 is DFQATT and CDR2 SNEGSKA (reference sequence). The germline V and J ends were trimmed by 0 bases and 1 base, with 8 bases remaining between them. This CDR3 contains 14 residues.

This sequence joins TRBV6-1 and TRBJ1-6; D remains unclear. The CDR3 is 15 residues long. Trimming removed 6 bases at V and 0 bases at J, with 9 bases between. Germline CDR1 reads MNHNS; CDR2 reads SASEGT. For the CDR3, the DNA is TGTGCCAGCAGCCAGGAGGGCTCCTATAATTCACCCCTCCACTTT. Residues: CASSQEGSYNSPLHF.

V usage is TRBV19 and J usage is TRBJ2-3; perhaps D is TRBD1 or TRBD2 (5 bases each). There are 16 residues in the CDR3. Trimming stripped 7 bases from V and 0 bases from J, with 17 bases between. The germline V gene has CDR1 LNHDA and CDR2 SQIVND (reference sequence). CDR3 sequence reads: CASTIGADSSTDTQYF. The CDR3 nucleotides read TGTGCCAGTACCATCGGGGCAGACTCTAGCACAGATACGCAGTATTTT.

This clonotype showed up just a few times. The V and J genes are TRBV30 and TRBJ2-7; either TRBD1 or TRBD2 may supply D (5 bases each). Trimming pared 6 bases from V and 3 bases from J, leaving 15 bases between. Germline-derived CDR1 and CDR2 are GTSNPN and SVGIG (reference sequence). This CDR3 is built from 13 residues. CDR3 bases: TGTGCCTGTCGAGGGACCTACAACTACGAGCAGTACTTC. It specifies CACRGTYNYEQYF.

The gene calls are TRBV5-4 and TRBJ1-3; D uncertain. With 0 bases removed from V and 8 bases from J, the gap between germline ends came to 15 bases. The CDR3 is made up of 15 amino acids. The V gene's germline CDR1 is SGHNT and CDR2 YYREEE (reference sequence). CDR3 region: CASSLGEKRRDTIYF. CDR3 sequence (DNA): TGTGCCAGCAGCTTGGGGGAAAAGCGCCGAGACACCATATATTTT. Together with reference TRBV5-4 and TRBJ1-3, the CDR3 gives the full variable domain: ETGVTQSPTHLIKTRGQQVTLRCSSQSGHNTVSWYQQALGQGPQFIFQYYREEENGRGNFPPRFSGLQFPNYSSELNVNALELDDSALYLCASSLGEKRRDTIYFGEGSWLTVV.

At least ten counts were recorded for this clonotype. The V and J genes are TRBV12-3 or TRBV12-4 and TRBJ2-7, with 12 bases identical to TRBD2. Trimming took 5 bases from V and 5 from J; bases not matched to a gene: 7. This CDR3 has 15 residues. CDR3 amino acids: CASSPLAGGMNEQYF. In nucleotides, the CDR3 is TGTGCCAGCAGTCCACTAGCGGGAGGAATGAACGAGCAGTACTTC.

This clonotype was counted many times. The CDR3 region is CASSFSRPGGMNTEAFF. DNA for the CDR3: TGTGCCAGCAGCTTCTCCCGTCCTGGGGGAATGAACACTGAAGCTTTCTTT. V gene TRBV7-9 combines with J gene TRBJ1-1; the D gene is possibly TRBD1 (5 bases). The CDR3 extends over 17 amino acids. V was shortened by 3 bases and J by 0 bases, with 17 bases between the two germline ends. Germline V gene sequence: CDR1 SEHNR, CDR2 FQNEAQ (reference sequence).

The chain couples TRBV12-3 or TRBV12-4 to TRBJ1-3; weak D call: TRBD1 (6 bases). The CDR3 extends over 17 amino acids. With 1 base removed from V and 0 bases from J, the gap between germline ends came to 13 bases. CDR3 DNA sequence: TGTGCCAGCAGTTTAGGGGCAGGGGTCATCTCTGGAAACACCATATATTTT. It yields the protein CASSLGAGVISGNTIYF.

This clonotype has a count of ten or more. V and J are TRBV7-9 and TRBJ1-2; no clear D gene. Germline lookup yields CDR1 SEHNR and CDR2 FQNEAQ (reference sequence). The CDR3 runs to 12 residues. Trimming removed 7 bases from V and 5 bases from J, with 11 bases in between. This chain's CDR3 is CASNAILYGYTF. The CDR3 nucleotides read TGTGCCAGCAACGCCATACTTTATGGCTACACCTTC.

This sequence joins TRBV19 and TRBJ1-1; no firm D call. CDR1 is LNHDA, CDR2 SQIVND, per germline (reference sequence). CDR3 size: 16 residues. V lost 0 bases, J lost 5 bases, and 16 bases lay in between. The CDR3 sequence: CASSIDAPRGGTEAFF. CDR3 sequence (DNA): TGTGCCAGTAGTATAGATGCCCCTCGGGGTGGGACTGAAGCTTTCTTT.

This clonotype was detected many times. The chain employs TRBV30 and TRBJ2-7; unclear D gene. The germline CDR1 and CDR2 sequences are GTSNPN and SVGIG (reference sequence). The CDR3 loop spans 11 amino acids. Trimming shortened V by 0 bases and J by 9 bases, and 9 bases separated the two germline ends. The CDR3: CAWSVSGVQYF. The CDR3, as DNA: TGTGCCTGGAGTGTTTCAGGAGTGCAGTACTTC.

This clonotype came up many times. The genes are TRBV5-5 and TRBJ2-5; D may match TRBD1 or TRBD2 (5 bases each). Germline-derived CDR1 and CDR2 are SGHKS and YYEKEE (reference sequence). Trimming pared 4 bases from V and 2 bases from J, leaving 18 bases between. There are 16 residues in the CDR3. Written as DNA, the CDR3 is TGTGCCAGCAGCCCCTCCGGCCTTGGGGGACAAGAGACCCAGTACTTC. Translation gives CASSPSGLGGQETQYF. Full variable domain (remainder filled in from reference TRBV5-5 and TRBJ2-5): DAGVTQSPTHLIKTRGQQVTLRCSPISGHKSVSWYQQVLGQGPQFIFQYYEKEERGRGNFPDRFSARQFPNYSSELNVNALLLGDSALYLCASSPSGLGGQETQYFGPGTRLLVL.

This clonotype was observed a handful of times. The V and J genes are TRBV7-6 and TRBJ1-1, with D possibly TRBD1 on 6 matching bases. Germline V lookup: CDR1 SGHVS, CDR2 FNYEAQ. The V gene lost 7 bases and the J gene lost 6 bases, with 18 bases spanning the gap. The CDR3 covers 14 residues. The CDR3 DNA is TGTGCCAGCACAGGAACAGGGCCAGGGGCTGAAGCTTTCTTT. Its protein is CASTGTGPGAEAFF.